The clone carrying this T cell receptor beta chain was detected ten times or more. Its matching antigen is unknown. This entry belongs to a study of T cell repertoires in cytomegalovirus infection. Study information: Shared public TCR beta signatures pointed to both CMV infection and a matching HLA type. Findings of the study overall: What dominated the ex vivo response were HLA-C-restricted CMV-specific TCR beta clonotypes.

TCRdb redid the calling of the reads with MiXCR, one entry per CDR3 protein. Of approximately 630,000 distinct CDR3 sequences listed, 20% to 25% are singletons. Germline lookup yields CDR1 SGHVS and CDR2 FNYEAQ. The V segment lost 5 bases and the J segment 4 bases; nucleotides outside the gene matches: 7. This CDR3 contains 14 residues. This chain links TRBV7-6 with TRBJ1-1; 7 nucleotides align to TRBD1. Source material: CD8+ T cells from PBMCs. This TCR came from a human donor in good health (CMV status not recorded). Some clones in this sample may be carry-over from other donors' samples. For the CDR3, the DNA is TGTGCCAGCAGCGCGTGGGCAGGGGGCACTGAAGCTTTCTTT. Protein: CASSAWAGGTEAFF.